This T cell receptor (beta chain) comes out of a study of cytotoxic CD8 clonotypes in ibrutinib-treated CLL. The study's findings and limits: Timing of sampling differed between sustained-remission and progressing patients.

Points on this clone: What it binds is not known.

Cryopreserved PBMCs yielded approximately 2.2 micrograms of genomic DNA for TCR beta libraries. CDR3 size: 14 residues. Germline V gene sequence: CDR1 SGHRS, CDR2 YFSETQ. Trimming removed 3 bases from V and 1 base from J; junction bases left unmatched: 2. Some clones are missing from TCRdb's copy, which holds only in-frame ones; the method was immunoSEQ multiplex PCR. The sample yields around 14,000 clones, less than 55% seen once. This TCR was sampled from a human donor with chronic lymphocytic leukemia. The V gene is TRBV5-1, the J gene TRBJ1-1; TRBD1 agrees at 8 bases. The material sequenced was PBMCs, taken at an approximately 22-month disease-progression time point, from a patient treated with ibrutinib. The CDR3 nucleotides read TGCGCCAGCAGCTGGGGGACAGGGAACACTGAAGCTTTCTTT. Translated, it gives CASSWGTGNTEAFF.